The clone carrying this TCR beta chain has a count of ten or more. The data were taken from a study of T cells in Graves' hyperthyroidism and ophthalmopathy. Exclusions: uncontrolled infection, other autoimmune disease, pregnancy, lactation. Template material for amplifying TCR beta CDR3 regions consisted of RNA transcripts. First-round RT-PCR of the TCR CDR3 relied on the HTBI primer set. MiXCR was run by TCRdb on the multiplex PCR reads, yielding one entry per CDR3 protein. The data hold about 200,000 distinct CDR3 sequences, with around a sixth observed a single time. The CDR3 totals 13 residues. Trimming left V 3 bases short and J 2 bases short, with 7 bases between.

The J gene is TRBJ2-5, the V gene TRBV12-3 or TRBV12-4, with D tentatively TRBD2 (6 bases). Sequencing was carried out using blood. This TCR was recovered from a woman aged 45 to 65 with Graves' hyperthyroidism. DNA of the CDR3: TGTGCCAGCAGTTTCGCGGGGCAAGAGACCCAGTACTTC. Amino acid sequence: CASSFAGQETQYF.